This T cell receptor (beta chain) was captured by sequencing in a study of blood T cell repertoires in COVID-19. Whole-study context: The samples span acute and convalescent COVID-19 from the United States, Italy and Spain. From T cells, B-cell-depleted T cells, or PBMCs came the material, which was cDNA or gDNA.

In the authors' workflow: Reference gene primers were amplified, and this amplification served to estimate nucleated cell counts. TCRdb's copy holds only in-frame clones and misses some; the assay was immunoSEQ multiplex PCR. The D gene and trimming were derived from the DNA, and the V and J assignments and clone size from that table. Here the sample spans fewer than 350,000 clones, 80% to 90% being singletons. Germline CDR1 reads SGHRS; CDR2 reads YFSETQ. Trimming cost V 4 bases and J 0 bases; bases outside gene matches: 10. There are 16 residues in the CDR3. Seattle researchers signed up patients amid active infection and tracked them longitudinally. The sample holds one count of this clone.

The sequence derives from a young woman with COVID-19, enrolled during active disease. The rearrangement joins TRBV5-1 to TRBJ2-7; TRBD1 matches at 7 bases. The sample taken for sequencing was peripheral blood. Written as DNA, the CDR3 is TGCGCCAGCAGCCTCACTCCGGGACAGAGCTCCTACGAGCAGTACTTC. It translates to CASSLTPGQSSYEQYF.